The 21 T cell receptor beta chains presented below share a single source sample, sequenced in a study of cytomegalovirus exposure and HLA in healthy donors. 13 Jbeta primers and 60 Vbeta primers were used for the PCR. Produced via immunoSEQ multiplex PCR; TCRdb's table is partial and in-frame only. This table holds 85,000 to 100,000 clones, around 64% found once. Sequenced: PBMCs. Receptors were obtained from a man aged 55-75 years in good health and CMV-seronegative.

The chain has TRBV7-3 and TRBJ2-7, with 9 nucleotides matching TRBD1. The CDR3 contains 13 residues. With V trimmed by 3 bases and J by 7 bases, 4 bases remained unmatched. The germline gives CDR1 SGHTA, CDR2 FQGTGA. In DNA form, the CDR3 reads TGTGCCAGCAGCTTGGGACAGGGTCGGGAGCAGTACTTC. Translating gives CASSLGQGREQYF.

V usage is TRBV5-1 and J usage is TRBJ2-3; 10 positions match TRBD2. The V and J ends lost 2 bases and 2 bases, in that order; junction bases with no gene match: 5. The CDR3 is 16 amino acids. Germline-derived CDR1 and CDR2 are SGHRS and YFSETQ. The CDR3 reads CASSLSGRADTDTQYF. The CDR3 bases are TGCGCCAGCAGCTTAAGCGGGAGGGCCGACACAGATACGCAGTATTTT.

The V and J genes are TRBV5-4 and TRBJ2-7, with 10 bases matching TRBD2. The CDR3 totals 16 residues. With 4 bases clipped from V and 4 bases from J, the junction kept 11 bases outside the gene matches. Germline CDR1 SGHNT, CDR2 YYREEE (reference sequence). The CDR3 sequence is CASSPTTGTSVYEQYF. CDR3 nucleotide sequence: TGTGCCAGCAGCCCGACCACCGGGACTAGCGTATACGAGCAGTACTTC.

The chain carries TRBV4-1 and TRBJ1-4, with 7 bases that match TRBD1. Germline V gives CDR1 MGHRA, CDR2 YSYEKL. CDR3 length: 17 residues. Germline trimming cut 1 base from V and 2 bases from J; bases unmatched to any gene: 7. CDR3 sequence: CASSQVLGTATNEKLFF. CDR3 bases: TGCGCCAGCAGCCAAGTACTTGGGACAGCCACTAATGAAAAACTGTTTTTT.

The J gene is TRBJ2-1, the V gene TRBV7-2; TRBD1 matches at 7 bases. Germline lookup yields CDR1 SGHTA and CDR2 FQGNSA. This CDR3 contains 14 residues. V was clipped by 5 bases and J by 5 bases; unmatched bases: 6. CDR3 in DNA: TGTGCCAGCAGCAAAGACAGGGTAAACAATGAGCAGTTCTTC. Amino acid sequence: CASSKDRVNNEQFF.

This clone was recorded once. The chain couples TRBV11-2 to TRBJ1-1, with no clear D. Germline assignment: CDR1 SGHAT and CDR2 FQNNGV. CDR3 length: 14 amino acids. Between the trimmed V and J ends, which lost 0 bases and 5 bases, there was a span of 10 bases. For the CDR3, the DNA is TGTGCCAGCAGCTTAGAATTCGGCGGAACTGAAGCTTTCTTT. Protein sequence: CASSLEFGGTEAFF.

The chain carries TRBV18 and TRBJ2-1; 8 nucleotides align to TRBD2. Germline lookup yields CDR1 KGHSH and CDR2 LQKENI. V gave up 2 bases and J gave up 0 bases; unmatched junction bases: 6. The CDR3 spans 17 residues. The CDR3 DNA is TGTGCCAGCTCACCAACTGTAGCGGGACCCTCCTACAATGAGCAGTTCTTC. Amino acid sequence: CASSPTVAGPSYNEQFF.

The chain couples TRBV5-8 to TRBJ2-3, with 9 bases identical to TRBD1. The CDR3 is 14 amino acids. Per germline, CDR1 SGHTS and CDR2 YDEGEE. Trimming removed 5 bases from V and 6 bases from J; junction bases left unmatched: 7. The CDR3 loop reads CASRKGQGLDTQYF. The CDR3 DNA follows: TGTGCCAGCAGGAAGGGACAGGGTCTGGATACGCAGTATTTT.

J is TRBJ1-1 and V is TRBV19, with TRBD1 matching 7 bases. Germline CDR1 LNHDA, CDR2 SQIVND (reference sequence). V shed 7 bases, J shed 4 bases, and the junction held 9 bases outside the gene matches. The CDR3 spans 14 residues. CDR3 in DNA: TGTGCCAGTACCAGACAGGGAGGCGGCACTGAAGCTTTCTTT. Translated: CASTRQGGGTEAFF.

V usage is TRBV4-1 and J usage is TRBJ1-1, with D maybe TRBD1 (5 bases). V shed 1 base and J shed 4 bases, with 25 bases lying between them. Germline V gene sequence: CDR1 MGHRA, CDR2 YSYEKL. CDR3 length: 19 amino acids. CDR3 sequence reads: CASSQGPQGVPFLVTEAFF. CDR3 DNA sequence: TGCGCCAGCAGCCAAGGTCCCCAGGGCGTGCCTTTTTTGGTCACTGAAGCTTTCTTT.

The chain combines TRBV5-1 with TRBJ2-1; TRBD2 agrees at 10 bases. The V gene end was trimmed by 1 base and the J gene end by 4 bases; junction bases not matched to a gene: 14. The CDR3 consists of 19 residues. The germline V gene has CDR1 SGHRS and CDR2 YFSETQ. The CDR3 nucleotides are TGCGCCAGCAGCTTGCGACTAGCGGGCTTAGAAAGACCTTACAATGAGCAGTTCTTC. Translation: CASSLRLAGLERPYNEQFF. Filled out from reference TRBV5-1 and TRBJ2-1, the complete variable domain reads KAGVTQTPRYLIKTRGQQVTLSCSPISGHRSVSWYQQTPGQGLQFLFEYFSETQRNKGNFPGRFSGRQFSNSRSEMNVSTLELGDSALYLCASSLRLAGLERPYNEQFFGPGTRLTVL.

The chain joins TRBV5-1 to TRBJ1-1; D perhaps matches TRBD1 (6 bases). V was shortened by 0 bases and J by 1 base, with 10 bases between the two germline ends. Germline V gives CDR1 SGHRS, CDR2 YFSETQ. The length of the CDR3 is 15 residues. The CDR3 region is CASSLAEQGNTEAFF. The CDR3 DNA follows: TGCGCCAGCAGCTTGGCTGAACAGGGGAACACTGAAGCTTTCTTT.

The chain combines TRBV5-4 with TRBJ2-3, with 7 bases aligning to TRBD2. V shed 4 bases, J shed 0 bases, and the junction held 2 bases outside the gene matches. The germline gives CDR1 SGHNT, CDR2 YYREEE (reference sequence). The CDR3 has 14 residues. CDR3 protein: CASSQRDSTDTQYF. The CDR3 DNA follows: TGTGCCAGCAGCCAGCGGGATAGCACAGATACGCAGTATTTT.

The gene calls are TRBV2 and TRBJ2-7; D uncertain. Between the trimmed V and J ends, which lost 6 bases and 6 bases, there was a span of 12 bases. CDR3 length: 12 residues. Per the germline V gene, CDR1 is SNHLY and CDR2 is FYNNEI. CDR3 bases: TGTGCCAGCAGGGGCAGGAAGGCCGAGCAGTACTTC. This encodes CASRGRKAEQYF.

The count of this clone is one. V gene TRBV7-9 combines with J gene TRBJ2-2, with 10 bases fitting TRBD2. Germline lookup yields CDR1 SEHNR and CDR2 FQNEAQ (reference sequence). The V segment lost 8 bases and the J segment 4 bases; nucleotides outside the gene matches: 4. This CDR3 comprises 14 residues. The CDR3: CASQLAGGTGELFF. DNA of the CDR3: TGTGCCAGCCAGTTAGCGGGAGGCACCGGGGAGCTGTTTTTT.

The chain has TRBV2 and TRBJ1-1; 9 positions agree with TRBD1. J was trimmed by 6 bases and V by 4 bases; bases with no gene match: 6. The CDR3 runs 14 residues. Per germline, CDR1 SNHLY and CDR2 FYNNEI. CDR3 protein: CASSVDRGFAEAFF. The CDR3, as DNA: TGTGCCAGCAGTGTCGACAGGGGGTTCGCTGAAGCTTTCTTT.

The chain has TRBV5-1 and TRBJ2-2, with TRBD2 matching 10 bases. Germline V CDR1 and CDR2: SGHRS, YFSETQ. V lost 2 bases to trimming and J lost 2 bases; unmatched junction nucleotides: 6. The CDR3 runs 17 residues. The CDR3 sequence is CASSFTLAGVNTGELFF. In DNA, the CDR3 is TGCGCCAGCAGCTTCACCCTAGCGGGAGTTAACACCGGGGAGCTGTTTTTT.

The chain employs TRBV10-3 and TRBJ1-5, with D possibly being TRBD1 (5 bases). This CDR3 region has 13 residues. Per germline, CDR1 ENHRY and CDR2 SYGVKD. V shed 10 bases and J shed 0 bases, with 10 bases lying between them. The CDR3 sequence: CATEGLSNQPQHF. The CDR3 DNA reads as TGTGCCACAGAGGGACTTAGCAATCAGCCCCAGCATTTT.

This clone has only a few counts. This rearrangement joins TRBV2 to TRBJ2-7; 7 positions agree with TRBD2. The germline V gene encodes CDR1 SNHLY and CDR2 FYNNEI. This CDR3 has 14 amino acids. V dropped 6 bases and J dropped 1; count of bases not matched to a gene: 6. The chain's CDR3 is CASRMGGVSYEQYF. CDR3 sequence (DNA): TGTGCCAGCAGGATGGGGGGGGTATCCTACGAGCAGTACTTC.

The rearrangement links TRBV10-3 to TRBJ1-6; a weak D match, TRBD1 (6 bases). The CDR3 has 14 amino acids. V was trimmed by 4 bases and J by 8 bases, leaving 12 bases between them. Germline assignment: CDR1 ENHRY and CDR2 SYGVKD. CDR3 nucleotides: TGTGCCATCAGTGCAGGGGCAATACATTCACCCCTCCACTTT. Translated: CAISAGAIHSPLHF.

J is TRBJ1-2 and V is TRBV6-5; 8 bases map to TRBD1. This CDR3 comprises 15 residues. J was trimmed by 5 bases and V by 2 bases; bases with no gene match: 7. Looked up from germline, CDR1 is MNHEY and CDR2 is SVGAGI. The CDR3 here is CASSYPAGGAYGYTF. The CDR3 DNA sequence: TGTGCCAGCAGTTACCCGGCAGGGGGCGCGTATGGCTACACCTTC.